Listed below are T cell receptor beta chains from one sample, sequenced in a study of blood T cell repertoires in COVID-19. Data came from immunoSEQ multiplex PCR; TCRdb stores just in-frame clones and leaves some out. The table includes tens of thousands of clones, about 80% detected once. Sequenced: peripheral blood. All receptors derive from an elderly man with acute or convalescent COVID-19. The CDR3 runs from the conserved cysteine through the conserved F or W. Fields, in order: clone size, D gene, J gene, CDR3 length, V gene, CDR3 DNA, CDR3 protein. D genes are given only for firm matches. Size values are once, few and many counts, or a class for expanded clones, and some rows have none.

clone size: -; D gene: TRBD1; J gene: TRBJ1-2; CDR3 length: 16; V gene: TRBV4-3; CDR3 DNA: TGCGCCAGCAGCCAATGGGGACAGGGAGCTCACTATGGCTACACCTTC; CDR3 protein: CASSQWGQGAHYGYTF
clone size: -; D gene: -; J gene: TRBJ2-1; CDR3 length: 16; V gene: TRBV6-6; CDR3 DNA: TGTGCCAGCAGTCCGCTTTCCGTCACGGTCTACAATGAGCAGTTCTTC; CDR3 protein: CASSPLSVTVYNEQFF
clone size: once; D gene: -; J gene: TRBJ2-2; CDR3 length: 14; V gene: TRBV15; CDR3 DNA: TGTGCCACCAGCAGAGAGCGGGGTACCGGGGAGCTGTTTTTT; CDR3 protein: CATSRERGTGELFF
clone size: few; D gene: -; J gene: TRBJ2-1; CDR3 length: 15; V gene: TRBV9; CDR3 DNA: TGTGCCAGCAGCGTAGGGGCAGCCTCCTACAATGAGCAGTTCTTC; CDR3 protein: CASSVGAASYNEQFF
clone size: few; D gene: -; J gene: TRBJ2-7; CDR3 length: 14; V gene: TRBV7-2; CDR3 DNA: TGTGCCAGCAGCTTAGTGTCCGGGTCTGACGAGCAGTACTTC; CDR3 protein: CASSLVSGSDEQYF
clone size: -; D gene: -; J gene: TRBJ1-2; CDR3 length: 18; V gene: TRBV4-2; CDR3 DNA: TGTGCCAGCAGCCAAGGGGCGGCCATGACAGCTACTAACTATGGCTACACCTTC; CDR3 protein: CASSQGAAMTATNYGYTF
clone size: -; D gene: -; J gene: TRBJ2-2; CDR3 length: 15; V gene: TRBV30; CDR3 DNA: TGTGCCTGGAGTGTTGGGGGGATGTCTACCGGGGAGCTGTTTTTT; CDR3 protein: CAWSVGGMSTGELFF
clone size: -; D gene: -; J gene: TRBJ2-3; CDR3 length: 14; V gene: TRBV10-3; CDR3 DNA: TGTGCCATCAGCCCCGGGACTGGGGCTGATACGCAGTATTTT; CDR3 protein: CAISPGTGADTQYF
clone size: -; D gene: -; J gene: TRBJ2-1; CDR3 length: 14; V gene: TRBV28; CDR3 DNA: TGTGCCAGCAGTTCAAGCGGCGTCTACAATGAGCAGTTCTTC; CDR3 protein: CASSSSGVYNEQFF
clone size: -; D gene: -; J gene: TRBJ2-2; CDR3 length: 13; V gene: TRBV9; CDR3 DNA: TGTGCCAGCAGCGTTCCAGGGTACCGGGAGCTGTTTTTT; CDR3 protein: CASSVPGYRELFF
clone size: -; D gene: -; J gene: TRBJ2-7; CDR3 length: 14; V gene: TRBV6-5; CDR3 DNA: TGTGCCAGCAGTTACGACCCACAGGGTACCGAGCAGTACTTC; CDR3 protein: CASSYDPQGTEQYF
clone size: -; D gene: -; J gene: TRBJ1-3; CDR3 length: 14; V gene: TRBV28; CDR3 DNA: TGTGCCAGCAGCCGACACTTCTCTGGAAACACCATATATTTT; CDR3 protein: CASSRHFSGNTIYF
clone size: once; D gene: TRBD2; J gene: TRBJ2-5; CDR3 length: 21; V gene: TRBV12-5; CDR3 DNA: TGTGCTAGTGGTTTGACATCTGCCCGGACTAGCGGGTTGGCGGACCAAGAGACCCAGTACTTC; CDR3 protein: CASGLTSARTSGLADQETQYF
clone size: once; D gene: -; J gene: TRBJ2-1; CDR3 length: 11; V gene: TRBV15; CDR3 DNA: TGTGCCACTGGACACTACAATGAGCAGTTCTTC; CDR3 protein: CATGHYNEQFF
clone size: large; D gene: -; J gene: TRBJ1-1; CDR3 length: 13; V gene: TRBV9; CDR3 DNA: TGTGCCAGCAGGGGCTTAAGTGACACTGAAGCTTTCTTT; CDR3 protein: CASRGLSDTEAFF
clone size: once; D gene: TRBD1; J gene: TRBJ1-3; CDR3 length: 18; V gene: TRBV5-1; CDR3 DNA: TGCGCCAGCGACCAGGACGGGACAGGATTATTCTCTGGAAACACCATATATTTT; CDR3 protein: CASDQDGTGLFSGNTIYF
clone size: -; D gene: TRBD2; J gene: TRBJ2-2; CDR3 length: 14; V gene: TRBV19; CDR3 DNA: TGTGCCAGTAGTATAGTAGGGAGGGGCGGGGAGCTGTTTTTT; CDR3 protein: CASSIVGRGGELFF
clone size: -; D gene: -; J gene: TRBJ1-1; CDR3 length: 14; V gene: TRBV18; CDR3 DNA: TGTGCCAGCTCACCACGGGTAGGAGACACTGAAGCTTTCTTT; CDR3 protein: CASSPRVGDTEAFF
clone size: -; D gene: -; J gene: TRBJ2-3; CDR3 length: 15; V gene: TRBV5-1; CDR3 DNA: TGCGCCAGCAGCTTGGGCGATCCTGCGGGAGATACGCAGTATTTT; CDR3 protein: CASSLGDPAGDTQYF
clone size: -; D gene: -; J gene: TRBJ2-7; CDR3 length: 14; V gene: TRBV10-1; CDR3 DNA: TGCGCCAATGACTCTAGGGACTCCTGCTACGAGCAGTACTTC; CDR3 protein: CANDSRDSCYEQYF
clone size: -; D gene: TRBD1; J gene: TRBJ1-1; CDR3 length: 15; V gene: TRBV5-1; CDR3 DNA: TGCGCCAGCAGCTTGGCAGGACAGGGGAACACTGAAGCTTTCTTT; CDR3 protein: CASSLAGQGNTEAFF
clone size: -; D gene: -; J gene: TRBJ2-4; CDR3 length: 14; V gene: TRBV7-2; CDR3 DNA: TGTGCCAGCAGCTCCACGGGGGCCAAAAACATTCAGTACTTC; CDR3 protein: CASSSTGAKNIQYF
clone size: -; D gene: TRBD2; J gene: TRBJ2-1; CDR3 length: 14; V gene: TRBV5-1; CDR3 DNA: TGCGCCAGCACCAGACTAGCGGAAAACAATGAGCAGTTCTTC; CDR3 protein: CASTRLAENNEQFF
clone size: -; D gene: TRBD1; J gene: TRBJ1-6; CDR3 length: 15; V gene: TRBV18; CDR3 DNA: TGTGCCAGCTCACCACAGGGACAGTCGGGTTCACCCCTCCACTTT; CDR3 protein: CASSPQGQSGSPLHF
clone size: -; D gene: TRBD1; J gene: TRBJ2-3; CDR3 length: 15; V gene: TRBV9; CDR3 DNA: TGTGCCAGCAGCCCCGGGACAGGAGGCACAGATACGCAGTATTTT; CDR3 protein: CASSPGTGGTDTQYF
clone size: -; D gene: -; J gene: TRBJ2-1; CDR3 length: 12; V gene: TRBV7-8; CDR3 DNA: TGTGCCAGCAGCTCCTATATGAATGAGCAGTTCTTC; CDR3 protein: CASSSYMNEQFF
clone size: few; D gene: TRBD1; J gene: TRBJ1-5; CDR3 length: 16; V gene: TRBV7-9; CDR3 DNA: TGTGCCAGCAGCAATACAGGGGTCCGAGGAAATCAGCCCCAGCATTTT; CDR3 protein: CASSNTGVRGNQPQHF
clone size: few; D gene: -; J gene: TRBJ1-6; CDR3 length: 17; V gene: TRBV7-9; CDR3 DNA: TGTGCCAGCAGCTTAATGGTGGGGCCAGCCCAGAATTCACCCCTCCACTTT; CDR3 protein: CASSLMVGPAQNSPLHF
clone size: few; D gene: -; J gene: TRBJ1-1; CDR3 length: 14; V gene: TRBV3-1/TRBV3-2; CDR3 DNA: TGTGCCAGCAGCCAAGGATCAGGGAACACTGAAGCTTTCTTT; CDR3 protein: CASSQGSGNTEAFF
clone size: -; D gene: -; J gene: TRBJ1-2; CDR3 length: 15; V gene: TRBV6-5; CDR3 DNA: TGTGCCAGCAGTTACAACCGGGACACCAACTATGGCTACACCTTC; CDR3 protein: CASSYNRDTNYGYTF
clone size: -; D gene: -; J gene: TRBJ1-1; CDR3 length: 14; V gene: TRBV18; CDR3 DNA: TGTGCCAGCTCACCAACAGGGATGAGCACTGAAGCTTTCTTT; CDR3 protein: CASSPTGMSTEAFF
clone size: few; D gene: -; J gene: TRBJ2-7; CDR3 length: 16; V gene: TRBV7-2; CDR3 DNA: TGTGCCAGCAGCTTAGGGGGAACTAGCTCCCGCTACGAGCAGTACTTC; CDR3 protein: CASSLGGTSSRYEQYF
clone size: -; D gene: -; J gene: TRBJ2-3; CDR3 length: 15; V gene: TRBV7-2; CDR3 DNA: TGTGCCAGCAGCTTAGCCGTCTCCCCCACAGATACGCAGTATTTT; CDR3 protein: CASSLAVSPTDTQYF
clone size: -; D gene: -; J gene: TRBJ1-4; CDR3 length: 14; V gene: TRBV5-5; CDR3 DNA: TGTGCCAGCAGCTTCCATGCAACTAATGAAAAACTGTTTTTT; CDR3 protein: CASSFHATNEKLFF
clone size: -; D gene: -; J gene: TRBJ2-7; CDR3 length: 15; V gene: TRBV7-2; CDR3 DNA: TGTGCCAGCAGCCATCAGGTGGACAGGGAGGGCGAGCAGTACTTC; CDR3 protein: CASSHQVDREGEQYF
clone size: few; D gene: -; J gene: TRBJ2-1; CDR3 length: 12; V gene: TRBV28; CDR3 DNA: TGTGCCAGCAGTTTAAACAGGAATGAGCAGTTCTTC; CDR3 protein: CASSLNRNEQFF
clone size: once; D gene: -; J gene: TRBJ1-6; CDR3 length: 15; V gene: TRBV19; CDR3 DNA: TGTGCCAGTAAGACGGAGTCTGTTTTGTATTCACCCCTCCACTTT; CDR3 protein: CASKTESVLYSPLHF
clone size: -; D gene: -; J gene: TRBJ2-4; CDR3 length: 12; V gene: TRBV28; CDR3 DNA: TGTGCCAGCAGTAACCTGGACAAGGAGTTGTACTTC; CDR3 protein: CASSNLDKELYF
clone size: -; D gene: -; J gene: TRBJ1-5; CDR3 length: 13; V gene: TRBV3-1/TRBV3-2; CDR3 DNA: TGTGCCAGCAGCCAATCAGGGGAACAGCCCCAGCATTTT; CDR3 protein: CASSQSGEQPQHF
clone size: -; D gene: -; J gene: TRBJ2-2; CDR3 length: 14; V gene: TRBV3-1/TRBV3-2; CDR3 DNA: TGTGCCAGCAGCCAGACAGTGATCACCGGGGAGCTGTTTTTT; CDR3 protein: CASSQTVITGELFF
clone size: -; D gene: TRBD1; J gene: TRBJ2-1; CDR3 length: 16; V gene: TRBV5-1; CDR3 DNA: TGCGCCAGCAGCCCAGACAGGGGAGGCGCTTACAGTGAGCAGTTCTTC; CDR3 protein: CASSPDRGGAYSEQFF
clone size: -; D gene: -; J gene: TRBJ1-2; CDR3 length: 12; V gene: TRBV28; CDR3 DNA: TGTGCCAGCAGTTGGGGGCGGAATGGCTACACCTTC; CDR3 protein: CASSWGRNGYTF